This T cell receptor (beta chain) stems from a study of blood T cell repertoires in COVID-19. The protocol was immunoSEQ multiplex PCR, while the TCRdb copy is restricted to in-frame clones and leaves out a portion. The sample yields more than 150,000 clones, around 85% seen once. V trimming: 1 base; J trimming: 10 bases; junction bases outside the gene matches: 7. The germline gives CDR1 KGHSH, CDR2 LQKENI. The CDR3 loop spans 15 amino acids. The specimen sequenced was peripheral blood. The clonotype comes from a woman at least 80 years old with acute or convalescent COVID-19. V gene TRBV18 combines with J gene TRBJ1-6; 7 positions match TRBD1. The CDR3 DNA sequence: TGTGCCAGCTCACCACAGGGGGCACGAGGATCACCCCTCCACTTT. As protein: CASSPQGARGSPLHF. The full variable domain, its missing parts supplied by reference TRBV18 and TRBJ1-6, is NAGVMQNPRHLVRRRGQEARLRCSPMKGHSHVYWYRQLPEEGLKFMVYLQKENIIDESGMPKERFSAEFPKEGPSILRIQQVVRGDSAAYFCASSPQGARGSPLHFGNGTRLTVT.